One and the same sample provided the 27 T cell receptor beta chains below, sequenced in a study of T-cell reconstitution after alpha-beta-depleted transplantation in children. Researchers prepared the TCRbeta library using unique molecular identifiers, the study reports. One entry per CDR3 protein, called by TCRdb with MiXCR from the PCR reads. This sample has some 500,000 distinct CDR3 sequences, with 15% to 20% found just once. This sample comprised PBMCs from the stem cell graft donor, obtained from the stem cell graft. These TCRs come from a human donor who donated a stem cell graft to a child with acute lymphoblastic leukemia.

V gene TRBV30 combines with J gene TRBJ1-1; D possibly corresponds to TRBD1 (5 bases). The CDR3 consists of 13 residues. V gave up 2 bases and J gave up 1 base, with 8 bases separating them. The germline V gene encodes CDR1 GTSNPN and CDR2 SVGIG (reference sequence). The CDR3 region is CAWSWGPNTEAFF. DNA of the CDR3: TGTGCCTGGAGTTGGGGACCGAACACTGAAGCTTTCTTT.

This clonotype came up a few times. The DNA of the CDR3 is TGTGCCAGCAGCTTTATTTCTCTGGGGCCGGCGGGCACTGAAGCTTTCTTT. It encodes CASSFISLGPAGTEAFF. The chain recombines TRBV7-9 with TRBJ1-1; the D gene is possibly TRBD1 (5 bases). There are 17 residues in the CDR3. Trimming took 3 bases from V and 4 from J, leaving 21 bases between them. Looked up from germline, CDR1 is SEHNR and CDR2 is FQNEAQ (reference sequence).

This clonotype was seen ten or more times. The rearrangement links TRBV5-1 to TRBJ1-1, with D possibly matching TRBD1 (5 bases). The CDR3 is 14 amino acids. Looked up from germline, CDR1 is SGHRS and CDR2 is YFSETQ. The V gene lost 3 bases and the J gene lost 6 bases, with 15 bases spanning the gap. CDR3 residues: CASSSLTGPPEAFF. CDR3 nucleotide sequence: TGCGCCAGCAGCTCCCTAACGGGGCCCCCTGAAGCTTTCTTT.

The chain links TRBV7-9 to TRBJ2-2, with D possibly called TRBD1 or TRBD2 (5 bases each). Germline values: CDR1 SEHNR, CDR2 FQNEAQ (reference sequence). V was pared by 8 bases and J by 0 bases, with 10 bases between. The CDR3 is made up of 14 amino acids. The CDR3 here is CASSGRPNTGELFF. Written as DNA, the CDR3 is TGTGCCAGCTCGGGACGGCCGAACACCGGGGAGCTGTTTTTT.

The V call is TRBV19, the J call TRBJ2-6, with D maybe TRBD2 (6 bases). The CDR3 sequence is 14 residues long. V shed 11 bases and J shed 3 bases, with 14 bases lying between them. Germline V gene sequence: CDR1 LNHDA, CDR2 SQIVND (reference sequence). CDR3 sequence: CASSEGLGANVLTF. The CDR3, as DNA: TGTGCCTCCTCGGAGGGCCTTGGGGCCAACGTCCTGACTTTC.

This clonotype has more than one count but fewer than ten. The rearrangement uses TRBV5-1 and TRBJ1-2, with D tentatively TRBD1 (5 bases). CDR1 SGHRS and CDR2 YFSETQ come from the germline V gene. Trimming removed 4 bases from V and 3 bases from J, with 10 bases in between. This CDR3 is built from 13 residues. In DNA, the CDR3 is TGCGCCAGCAGCCAAGGAGGGGACTATGGCTACACCTTC. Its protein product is CASSQGGDYGYTF.

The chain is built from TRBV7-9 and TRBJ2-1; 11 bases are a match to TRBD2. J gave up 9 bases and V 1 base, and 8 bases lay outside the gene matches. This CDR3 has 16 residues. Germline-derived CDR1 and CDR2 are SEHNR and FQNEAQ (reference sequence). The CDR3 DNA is TGTGCCAGCAGCTTAGACCGGGGACTAGCGGACACTGAGCAGTTCTTC. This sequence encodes CASSLDRGLADTEQFF.

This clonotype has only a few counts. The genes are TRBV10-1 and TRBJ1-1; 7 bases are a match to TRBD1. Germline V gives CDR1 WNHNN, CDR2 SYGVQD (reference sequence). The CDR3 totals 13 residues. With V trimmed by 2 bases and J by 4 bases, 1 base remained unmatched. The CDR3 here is CASSEGTVTEAFF. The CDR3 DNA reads TGCGCCAGCAGTGAGGGGACAGTCACTGAAGCTTTCTTT.

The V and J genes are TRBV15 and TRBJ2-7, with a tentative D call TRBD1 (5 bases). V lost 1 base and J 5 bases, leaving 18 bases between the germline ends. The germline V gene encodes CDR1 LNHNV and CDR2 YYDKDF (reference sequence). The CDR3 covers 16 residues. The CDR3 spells CATSRGVDRRGDEQYF. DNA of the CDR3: TGTGCCACCAGCAGAGGTGTCGACAGAAGGGGCGACGAGCAGTACTTC.

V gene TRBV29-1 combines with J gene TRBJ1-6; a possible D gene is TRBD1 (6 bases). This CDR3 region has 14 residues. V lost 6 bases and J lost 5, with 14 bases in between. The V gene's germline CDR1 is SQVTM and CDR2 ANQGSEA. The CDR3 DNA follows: TGCAGCGTAGCGACAGGAGATGATAATTCACCCCTCCACTTT. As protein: CSVATGDDNSPLHF. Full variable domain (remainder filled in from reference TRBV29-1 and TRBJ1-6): SAVISQKPSRDICQRGTSLTIQCQVDSQVTMMFWYRQQPGQSLTLIATANQGSEATYESGFVIDKFPISRPNLTFSTLTVSNMSPEDSSIYLCSVATGDDNSPLHFGNGTRLTVT.

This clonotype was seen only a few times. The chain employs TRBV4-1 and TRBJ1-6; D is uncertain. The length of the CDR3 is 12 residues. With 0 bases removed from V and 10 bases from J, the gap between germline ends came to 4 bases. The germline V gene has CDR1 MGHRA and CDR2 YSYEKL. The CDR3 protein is CASSQENSPLHF. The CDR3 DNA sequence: TGCGCCAGCAGCCAAGAAAACTCACCCCTCCACTTT.

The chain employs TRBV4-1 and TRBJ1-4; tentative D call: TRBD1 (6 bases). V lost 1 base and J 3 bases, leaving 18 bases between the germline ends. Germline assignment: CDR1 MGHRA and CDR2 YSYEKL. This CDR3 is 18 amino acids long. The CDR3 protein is CASSQARGGGRANEKLFF. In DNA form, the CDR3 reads TGCGCCAGCAGCCAAGCCCGAGGGGGGGGAAGGGCTAATGAAAAACTGTTTTTT.

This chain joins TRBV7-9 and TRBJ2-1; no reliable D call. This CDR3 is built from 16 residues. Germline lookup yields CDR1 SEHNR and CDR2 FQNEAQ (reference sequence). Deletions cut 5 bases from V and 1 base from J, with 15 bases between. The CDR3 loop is CASSPRTADSYNEQFF. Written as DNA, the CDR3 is TGTGCCAGCAGCCCCCGGACGGCGGATTCCTACAATGAGCAGTTCTTC.

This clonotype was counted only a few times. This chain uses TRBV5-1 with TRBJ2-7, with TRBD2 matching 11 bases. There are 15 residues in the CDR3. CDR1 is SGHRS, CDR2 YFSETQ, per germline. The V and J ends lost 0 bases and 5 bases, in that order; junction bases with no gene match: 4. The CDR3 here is CASSLVASGRHEQYF. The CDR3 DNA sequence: TGCGCCAGCAGCTTGGTGGCTAGCGGGAGGCACGAGCAGTACTTC.

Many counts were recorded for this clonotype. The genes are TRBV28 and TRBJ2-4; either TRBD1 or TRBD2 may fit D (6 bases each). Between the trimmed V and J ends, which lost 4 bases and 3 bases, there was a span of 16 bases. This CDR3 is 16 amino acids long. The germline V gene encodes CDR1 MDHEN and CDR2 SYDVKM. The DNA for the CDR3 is TGTGCCAGCAGTTCCGTTGAGGGGGGAGGCAAAAACATTCAGTACTTC. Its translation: CASSSVEGGGKNIQYF.

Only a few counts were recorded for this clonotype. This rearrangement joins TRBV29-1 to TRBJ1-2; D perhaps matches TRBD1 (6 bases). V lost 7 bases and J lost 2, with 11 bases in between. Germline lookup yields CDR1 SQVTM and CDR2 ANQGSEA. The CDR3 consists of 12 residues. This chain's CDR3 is CSALTGNYGYTF. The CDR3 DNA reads TGCAGCGCTCTTACAGGGAACTATGGCTACACCTTC.

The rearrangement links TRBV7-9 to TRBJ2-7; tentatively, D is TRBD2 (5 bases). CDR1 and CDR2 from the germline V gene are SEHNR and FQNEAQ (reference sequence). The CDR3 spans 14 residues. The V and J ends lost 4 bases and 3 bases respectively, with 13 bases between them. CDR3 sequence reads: CASSSPEELYEQYF. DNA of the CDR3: TGTGCCAGCAGCTCGCCGGAGGAACTCTACGAGCAGTACTTC.

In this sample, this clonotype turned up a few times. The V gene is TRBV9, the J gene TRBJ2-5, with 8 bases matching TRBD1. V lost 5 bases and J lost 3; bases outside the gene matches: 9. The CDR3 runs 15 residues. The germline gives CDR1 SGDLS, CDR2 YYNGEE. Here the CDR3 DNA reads TGTGCCAGCAGTTACAAACCAGGGGGCGAAGAGACCCAGTACTTC. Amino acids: CASSYKPGGEETQYF.

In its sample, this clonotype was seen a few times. CDR3 sequence (DNA): TGTGCCAGCAGTTACATAAAAAATGAGCAGTTCTTC. Protein sequence: CASSYIKNEQFF. V and J are TRBV6-6 and TRBJ2-1, with D hard to call. CDR1 is MNHNY, CDR2 SVGAGI, per germline (reference sequence). V was cut by 2 bases and J by 7 bases, with 6 bases left in between. The CDR3 spans 12 residues.

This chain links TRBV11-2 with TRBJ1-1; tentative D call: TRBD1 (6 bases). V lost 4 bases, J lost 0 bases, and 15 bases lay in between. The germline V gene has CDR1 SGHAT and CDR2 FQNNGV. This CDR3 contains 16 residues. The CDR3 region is CASSSRGRGMNTEAFF. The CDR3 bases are TGTGCCAGCAGCTCACGGGGCAGGGGCATGAACACTGAAGCTTTCTTT.

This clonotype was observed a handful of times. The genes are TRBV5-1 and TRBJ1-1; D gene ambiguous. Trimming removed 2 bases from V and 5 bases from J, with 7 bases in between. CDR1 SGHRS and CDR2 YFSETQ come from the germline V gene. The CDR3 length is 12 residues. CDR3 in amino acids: CASSFGETEAFF. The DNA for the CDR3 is TGCGCCAGCAGCTTCGGGGAAACTGAAGCTTTCTTT. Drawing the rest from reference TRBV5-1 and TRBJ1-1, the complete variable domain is KAGVTQTPRYLIKTRGQQVTLSCSPISGHRSVSWYQQTPGQGLQFLFEYFSETQRNKGNFPGRFSGRQFSNSRSEMNVSTLELGDSALYLCASSFGETEAFFGQGTRLTVV.

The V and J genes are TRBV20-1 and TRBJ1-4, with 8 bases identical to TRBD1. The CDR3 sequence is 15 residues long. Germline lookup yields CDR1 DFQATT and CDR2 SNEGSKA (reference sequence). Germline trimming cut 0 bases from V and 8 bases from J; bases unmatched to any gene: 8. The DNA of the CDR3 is TGCAGTGCTAGAGATGGGGGACAGGTAGACGAAAAACTGTTTTTT. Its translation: CSARDGGQVDEKLFF.

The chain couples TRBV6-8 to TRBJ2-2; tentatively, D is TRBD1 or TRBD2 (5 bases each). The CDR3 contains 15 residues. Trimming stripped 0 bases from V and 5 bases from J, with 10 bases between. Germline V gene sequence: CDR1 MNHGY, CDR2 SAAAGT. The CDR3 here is CASSYSRGVTGELFF. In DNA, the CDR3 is TGTGCCAGCAGTTACTCGAGAGGGGTAACCGGGGAGCTGTTTTTT.

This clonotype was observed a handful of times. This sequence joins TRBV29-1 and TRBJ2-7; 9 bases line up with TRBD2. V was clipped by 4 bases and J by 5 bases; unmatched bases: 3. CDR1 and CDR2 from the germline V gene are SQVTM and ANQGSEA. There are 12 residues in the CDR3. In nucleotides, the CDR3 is TGCAGCGTTGGGGGACTAGCCCACGAGCAGTACTTC. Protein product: CSVGGLAHEQYF.

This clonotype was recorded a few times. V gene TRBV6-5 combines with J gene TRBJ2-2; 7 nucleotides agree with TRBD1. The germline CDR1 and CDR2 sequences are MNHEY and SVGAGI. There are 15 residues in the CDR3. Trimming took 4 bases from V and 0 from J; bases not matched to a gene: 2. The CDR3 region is CASSSGQTNTGELFF. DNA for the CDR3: TGTGCCAGCAGTTCGGGACAGACGAACACCGGGGAGCTGTTTTTT.

The CDR3 region has the DNA TGTGCCATCAGTGGGGGGCTAGCCATTACCTACGAGCAGTACTTC. It is translated as CAISGGLAITYEQYF. The genes are TRBV10-3 and TRBJ2-7; weak D call: TRBD1 (6 bases). The CDR3 is 15 amino acids. V was pared by 4 bases and J by 2 bases, with 15 bases between. CDR1 is ENHRY, CDR2 SYGVKD, per germline.

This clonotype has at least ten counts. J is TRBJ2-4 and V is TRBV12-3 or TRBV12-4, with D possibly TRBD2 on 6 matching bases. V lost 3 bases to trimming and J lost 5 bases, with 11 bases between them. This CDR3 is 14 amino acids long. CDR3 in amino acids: CASSLWGDENIQYF. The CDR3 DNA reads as TGTGCCAGCAGTTTGTGGGGGGATGAAAACATTCAGTACTTC.